This TCR beta chain was obtained from a study of cytomegalovirus exposure and HLA in healthy donors. General observations from the study: A cluster of highly shared sequence variants was likely a sequencing artifact.

The CDR3 runs 15 residues. Germline V gene data show CDR1 as SGHRS and CDR2 as YFSETQ. V lost 3 bases and J 4 bases, leaving 17 bases between the germline ends. Primers: 60 Vbeta forward and 13 Jbeta reverse. In the study's own analysis: In a later analysis, the count reached approximately 80 million unique TCR beta chains, with roughly 11 million shared. Sequenced by immunoSEQ multiplex PCR; TCRdb stores in-frame clones only, minus some. That table is the source of V, J and clone size, and D and trimming were worked out from the DNA. The sample records some 190,000 clones, 65% to 90% being singletons. With regard to this clone: As yet, its antigen is unknown.

This clonotype was sampled from a woman in her 30s in good health and CMV-seronegative. The material sequenced was PBMCs. The rearrangement joins TRBV5-1 to TRBJ2-7; D is possibly TRBD1 (7 bases). The CDR3 nucleotides are TGCGCCAGCAGCTCGGCGGGGACAGAGGAATACGAGCAGTACTTC. This gives the protein CASSSAGTEEYEQYF.